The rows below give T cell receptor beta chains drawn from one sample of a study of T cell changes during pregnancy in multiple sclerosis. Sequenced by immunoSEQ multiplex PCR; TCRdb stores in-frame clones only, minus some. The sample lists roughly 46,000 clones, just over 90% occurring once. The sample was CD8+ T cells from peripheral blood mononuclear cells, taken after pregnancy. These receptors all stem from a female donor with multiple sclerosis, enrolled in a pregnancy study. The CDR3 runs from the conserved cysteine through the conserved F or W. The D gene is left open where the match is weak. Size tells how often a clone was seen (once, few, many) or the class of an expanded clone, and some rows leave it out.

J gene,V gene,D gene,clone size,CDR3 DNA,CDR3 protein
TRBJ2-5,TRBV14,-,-,TGTGCCAGCAGCCTTCGGGGCAGGGGTGCCCAAGAGACCCAGTACTTC,CASSLRGRGAQETQYF
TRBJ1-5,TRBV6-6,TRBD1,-,TGTGCCAGCAGTTACTCCCGACAGGGAGGCAATCAGCCCCAGCATTTT,CASSYSRQGGNQPQHF
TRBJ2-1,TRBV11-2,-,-,TGTGCCAGCAGCGGCGGATGGACTACGGGCAATGAGCAGTTCTTC,CASSGGWTTGNEQFF
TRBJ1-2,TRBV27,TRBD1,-,TGTGCCAGCAGTGGCACAGGGGGAAATAGCTATGGCTACACCTTC,CASSGTGGNSYGYTF
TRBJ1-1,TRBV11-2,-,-,TGTGCCAGCAGCACATTACAGGGTCAACTAGGGGTTTACACTGAAGCTTTCTTT,CASSTLQGQLGVYTEAFF
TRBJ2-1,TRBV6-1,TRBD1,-,TGTGCCAGCAGTGGCGGACAGGGGCCCTACAATGAGCAGTTCTTC,CASSGGQGPYNEQFF
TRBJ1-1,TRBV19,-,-,TGTGCCAGTAGTTGGGGGGTGAACACTGAAGCTTTCTTT,CASSWGVNTEAFF
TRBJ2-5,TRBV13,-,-,TGTGCCAGCAGTTCCTCTTTGGAGACCCAGTACTTC,CASSSSLETQYF
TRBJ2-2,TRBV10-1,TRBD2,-,TGCGCCAGCAGTGAGTCCGGCGGGAGGGACGGGGAGCTGTTTTTT,CASSESGGRDGELFF
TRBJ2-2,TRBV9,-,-,TGTGCCAGCAGCGTAGTGGTGGGAGAGGGAGCCGGGGAGCTGTTTTTT,CASSVVVGEGAGELFF
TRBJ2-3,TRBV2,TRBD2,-,TGTGCCAGCAGGAGGCCCACTAGCGGGGGTCGCGATACGCAGTATTTT,CASRRPTSGGRDTQYF
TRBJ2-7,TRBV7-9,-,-,TGTGCCAGTTCAGATGACAGGCTCTACGAGCAGTACTTC,CASSDDRLYEQYF
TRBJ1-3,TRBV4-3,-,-,TGCGCCAGCAGCCACGTGACAGACTCTGGAAACACCATATATTTT,CASSHVTDSGNTIYF
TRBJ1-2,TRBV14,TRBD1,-,TGTGCCAGCAGCCACAGACAGGGAAACTATGGCTACACCTTC,CASSHRQGNYGYTF
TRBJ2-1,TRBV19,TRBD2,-,TGTGCCAGTAGCACTAGCGGGGTCGTTGAGCAGTTCTTC,CASSTSGVVEQFF
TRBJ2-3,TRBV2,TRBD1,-,TGTGCCAGCAGTCGGTCAGGGGGCGCAGATACGCAGTATTTT,CASSRSGGADTQYF
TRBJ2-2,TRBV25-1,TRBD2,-,TGTGCCAGCAGTTCTGGACTAGCGGTACCGAACACCGGGGAGCTGTTTTTT,CASSSGLAVPNTGELFF
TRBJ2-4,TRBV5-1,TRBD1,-,TGCGCCAGCACGCCACAACAGGGGATGGCCAAAAACATTCAGTACTTC,CASTPQQGMAKNIQYF
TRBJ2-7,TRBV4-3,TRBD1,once,TGCGCCAGCAGCCAGCACAGGGACAGTGCTGGGTACGAGCAGTACTTC,CASSQHRDSAGYEQYF
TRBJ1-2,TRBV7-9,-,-,TGTGCCAGCAGCCCCCCCACGGGACACCTAGTCCACACCTTC,CASSPPTGHLVHTF